This T cell receptor (beta chain) was recorded in a study of CD8 T cells in Susac syndrome. V lost 3 bases and J lost 1, with 15 bases in between. The CDR3 sequence is 15 residues long. CDR1 and CDR2 from the germline V gene are SQVTM and ANQGSEA. RNA, at 0.5 to 1 ug, was reverse transcribed with random hexamers. MiXCR, applied by TCRdb to the immunoSEQ multiplex PCR reads, yields one record per CDR3 protein. The table shows about 200,000 distinct CDR3 sequences, with approximately 95% occurring only once. The sequence was obtained from a human donor in good health. The chain uses TRBV29-1 and TRBJ1-1; D is ambiguous. Sequencing was done on a sample of CD4+ T cells from PBMCs. This chain's CDR3 is CSVEGLGGANTEAFF. The CDR3 DNA reads TGCAGCGTTGAGGGGTTAGGTGGAGCGAACACTGAAGCTTTCTTT.